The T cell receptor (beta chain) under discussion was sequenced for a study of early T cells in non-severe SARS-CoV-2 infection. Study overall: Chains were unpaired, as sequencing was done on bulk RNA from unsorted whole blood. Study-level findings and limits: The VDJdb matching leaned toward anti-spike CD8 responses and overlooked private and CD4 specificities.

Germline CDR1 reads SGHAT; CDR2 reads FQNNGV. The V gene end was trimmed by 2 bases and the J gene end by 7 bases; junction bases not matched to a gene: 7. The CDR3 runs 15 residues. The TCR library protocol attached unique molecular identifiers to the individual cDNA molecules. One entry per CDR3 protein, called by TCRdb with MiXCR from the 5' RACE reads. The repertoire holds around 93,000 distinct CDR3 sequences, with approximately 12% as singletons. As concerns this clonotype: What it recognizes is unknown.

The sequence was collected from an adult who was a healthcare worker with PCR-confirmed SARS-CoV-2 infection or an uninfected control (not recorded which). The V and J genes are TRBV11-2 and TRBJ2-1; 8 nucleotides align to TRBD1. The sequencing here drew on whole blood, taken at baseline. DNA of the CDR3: TGTGCCAGCAGCTTAACCCGGACAGGGCGGAATGAGCAGTTCTTC. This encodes CASSLTRTGRNEQFF.